The sequence of this TCR beta chain was determined in a study of T cells in localized non-small cell lung cancer. CDR1 is KGHSH and CDR2 is LQKENI in the germline V gene. With 2 bases removed from V and 0 bases from J, the gap between germline ends came to 16 bases. The CDR3 extends over 17 amino acids. Clones were read by immunoSEQ multiplex PCR, and TCRdb kept only the in-frame ones, dropping some. The sample includes some 32,000 clones, 85% to 95% of them seen just once. With regard to this clone: What it binds is unknown.

Findings and caveats of the study: Uninvolved adjacent lung, not tumor, had the highest T cell clonality. Heterogeneity is still possible, as just one tumor region was sequenced. Turning up in adjacent lung were a median roughly 50 of the top 100 tumor clones.

This material consisted of peripheral blood, taken before any cancer treatment. The V and J genes are TRBV18 and TRBJ1-1; D remains unclear. This receptor was obtained from a woman aged 40-75 years with stage I lung adenocarcinoma. In nucleotides, the CDR3 is TGTGCCAGCTCACCAATCGACATAAGGGAGATGAACACTGAAGCTTTCTTT. Translating it yields CASSPIDIREMNTEAFF.